This TCR beta chain was sequenced for a study of T cells after yellow fever vaccination. The V gene end was trimmed by 4 bases and the J gene end by 3 bases; junction bases not matched to a gene: 8. The V gene's germline CDR1 is LGHNA and CDR2 YNFKEQ. The CDR3 sequence is 17 residues long. Template-switching 5'RACE yielded the TCR cDNA; a universal primer site and UMIs were added in the process. MiXCR, applied by TCRdb to the 5' RACE reads, yields one record per CDR3 protein. The sample holds about 430,000 distinct CDR3 sequences; 18% are singletons and the top ten take over 15%. This clonotype was seen many times.

The TCR was taken from a man younger than 35 who received the YFV17D yellow fever vaccine. This specimen consisted of PBMCs, obtained before the yellow fever booster vaccination. J is TRBJ2-5 and V is TRBV4-2; 13 bases are shared with TRBD2. CDR3 amino acids: CASSPSTSGGAEETQYF. In DNA, the CDR3 is TGTGCCAGCAGCCCCTCCACTAGCGGGGGGGCCGAAGAGACCCAGTACTTC.